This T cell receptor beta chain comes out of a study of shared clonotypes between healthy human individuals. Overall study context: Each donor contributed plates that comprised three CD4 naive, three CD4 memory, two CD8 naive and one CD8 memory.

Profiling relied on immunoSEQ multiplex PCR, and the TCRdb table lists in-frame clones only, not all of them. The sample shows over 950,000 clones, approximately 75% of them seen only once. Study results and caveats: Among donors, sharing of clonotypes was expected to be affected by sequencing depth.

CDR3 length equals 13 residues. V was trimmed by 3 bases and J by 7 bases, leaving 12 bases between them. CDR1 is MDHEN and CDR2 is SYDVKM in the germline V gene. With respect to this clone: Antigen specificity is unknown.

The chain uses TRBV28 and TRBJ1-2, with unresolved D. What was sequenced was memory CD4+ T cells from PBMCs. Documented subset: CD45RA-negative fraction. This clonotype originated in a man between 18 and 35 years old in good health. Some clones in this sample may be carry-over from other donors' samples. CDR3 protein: CASSFLVGGGYTF. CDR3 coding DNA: TGTGCCAGCAGTTTTTTGGTTGGAGGTGGCTACACCTTC.